The entry below gives a single T cell receptor beta chain sequence along with its context. As yet, its antigen is unknown. This specimen comes from a study of cytomegalovirus exposure and HLA in healthy donors. Across the whole study: About 83 million unique TCRs from HLA-typed donors made up an early data release. About 84% of approximately 400 genotyped donors fell in the Caucasian-associated ancestry cluster.

The PCR made use of 60 Vbeta and 13 Jbeta primers. Data came from immunoSEQ multiplex PCR; TCRdb stores just in-frame clones and leaves some out. Of around 64,000 clones listed, 80% to 90% are singletons. Notes on the study in general: Within an earlier analysis, most TCR beta V segments proved productive either about 87% or about 30% of the time. Generally TCR sequences proved uncommon, though certain public TCRs appeared in numerous donors.

Per germline, CDR1 LNHDA and CDR2 SQIVND (reference sequence). V lost 4 bases and J lost 3; bases outside the gene matches: 13. There are 17 residues in the CDR3. What was sequenced was PBMCs. The receptor was isolated from a woman in her thirties in good health and CMV-seropositive. This chain uses TRBV19 with TRBJ2-7; 9 positions match TRBD2. CDR3 region: CASSTTGTSPSYYEQYF. For the CDR3, the DNA is TGTGCCAGTAGTACGACCGGGACTAGCCCCTCTTACTACGAGCAGTACTTC.